This T cell receptor beta chain was recovered during a study of blood T cell repertoires in COVID-19. About the study: Acute and convalescent COVID-19 samples came from the United States, Italy and Spain.

This clone was detected a few times. Germline V gene lookup returns CDR1 GTSNPN and CDR2 SVGIG (reference sequence). The CDR3 covers 14 residues. The V and J ends lost 0 bases and 5 bases, in that order; junction bases with no gene match: 4. In the original processing: Reference gene primer amplification gave nucleated cell count estimates. Assay: immunoSEQ multiplex PCR; the TCRdb copy retains only in-frame clones and omits some. V and J calls and clone size are given by that table; D and trimming were obtained from the DNA. Of 250,000 or so clones in the sample, approximately 90% were seen once. This clonotype was obtained from a woman in her twenties or thirties with active or convalescent COVID-19. The chain links TRBV30 to TRBJ1-3; the match to TRBD1 covers 7 bases. Sequenced input: peripheral blood. CDR3 residues: CAWSVGTDRNTIYF. In DNA form, the CDR3 reads TGTGCCTGGAGTGTGGGGACAGACAGAAACACCATATATTTT.